These T cell receptor beta chains were read from a single sample in a study of cytomegalovirus exposure and HLA in healthy donors. The repertoire was sequenced with immunoSEQ multiplex PCR; TCRdb's copy has only in-frame clones and lacks some. Here the sample spans 65,000 to 100,000 clones, over 70% being singletons. Sequencing used PBMCs. The receptors stem from a man aged 35 to 55 in good health and CMV-seronegative. Both conserved end residues are part of each CDR3. A D gene is named only where the DNA matches it firmly. The size field is filled for only some rows; it gives once, few, many or a size class.

.	TRBV28	TRBD1	TRBJ2-5	CASSLSTGEETQYF
.	TRBV11-2	TRBD2	TRBJ2-5	CASSLGGGAGDRAQYF
.	TRBV7-3	TRBD2	TRBJ2-7	CASSPVPLADATEQYF
.	TRBV6-1	TRBD1	TRBJ1-4	CASSDTGVTGEKLFF
.	TRBV19	TRBD2	TRBJ2-5	CASSIRLAEETQYF
.	TRBV19	.	TRBJ2-7	CASSTYGVPYEQYF
few	TRBV7-9	.	TRBJ1-1	CASSRQGMNTEAFF
.	TRBV6-6	.	TRBJ2-3	CASQKQGATDTQYF
.	TRBV6-4	.	TRBJ2-2	CASSDAFSGGANTGELFF
.	TRBV27	.	TRBJ1-1	CAIAYRANTEAFF
.	TRBV5-6	TRBD2	TRBJ2-3	CASSLLTSGSTDTQYF
.	TRBV7-2	.	TRBJ2-1	CASSTRTPGNEQFF
.	TRBV18	TRBD1	TRBJ1-1	CASSPTGINTEAFF
.	TRBV5-6	TRBD1	TRBJ1-5	CASSLMSGQGRSQPQHF
.	TRBV4-2	TRBD1	TRBJ1-6	CASSPVGTGNSPLHF
.	TRBV7-9	.	TRBJ1-1	CASSDRDWGGTEAFF
.	TRBV27	.	TRBJ2-4	CASSPVSSRNIQYF
.	TRBV27	TRBD1	TRBJ1-5	CASAKDRQGQPQHF
.	TRBV27	TRBD1	TRBJ1-6	CASSLSTGPNSPLHF
.	TRBV11-2	TRBD1	TRBJ2-7	CASSQGQGYEQYF
.	TRBV2	.	TRBJ2-2	CATEDSGAGELFF
.	TRBV4-3	TRBD2	TRBJ2-2	CASSQVLAGGLIGGELFF
.	TRBV29-1	.	TRBJ2-2	CSVEDFRDKNTGELFF
few	TRBV6-1	TRBD1	TRBJ1-2	CASSGGTGTVRYGYTF
.	TRBV12-5	.	TRBJ2-3	CASGSLRGNTQYF
.	TRBV5-4	TRBD1	TRBJ2-1	CASSSRQGETYNEQFF
.	TRBV19	TRBD1	TRBJ1-2	CASSIDYQTGAFYGYTF
.	TRBV7-2	.	TRBJ2-1	CASSHPSTINNEQFF
.	TRBV7-2	TRBD1	TRBJ1-6	CASSPGDRGALHF
few	TRBV7-2	TRBD1	TRBJ1-2	CASSIGQGGYTF
.	TRBV5-8	TRBD1	TRBJ1-2	CASSPGQGRGYTF
.	TRBV6-4	.	TRBJ1-1	CASSDPGPKNTEAFF
.	TRBV19	.	TRBJ1-4	CASSIASPETGEKLFF
.	TRBV19	.	TRBJ2-1	CASRGNDEQFF
once	TRBV11-2	TRBD2	TRBJ2-1	CASSPWGGVNSHEQFF
.	TRBV11-3	.	TRBJ1-1	CASSLSPNTEAFF
.	TRBV7-9	.	TRBJ1-1	CASRDGVNTEAFF
.	TRBV13	.	TRBJ2-7	CASSRQGLPYEQYF
.	TRBV5-4	TRBD1	TRBJ2-7	CASGSTWAGGAEQYF
.	TRBV9	TRBD1	TRBJ1-2	CASSGDRGYGYTF